The 5 T cell receptor beta chains given below trace back to one sample, sequenced in a study of cytomegalovirus exposure and HLA in healthy donors. PCR involved 60 Vbeta and 13 Jbeta primers. Libraries were prepared by immunoSEQ multiplex PCR; TCRdb keeps only in-frame clonotypes and omits some of them. Its clone listing holds some 55,000 clones. The sequenced material came from PBMCs. These receptors were collected from a woman in her thirties or forties in good health and CMV-seronegative.

The chain combines TRBV6-5 with TRBJ1-4; TRBD1 is a possible D gene (6 bases). V was cut by 0 bases and J by 7 bases, with 12 bases left in between. From germline, CDR1 is MNHEY and CDR2 SVGAGI. The CDR3 is made up of 15 amino acids. The CDR3 region is CASSYSQGIGEKLFF. The CDR3 region has the DNA TGTGCCAGCAGTTACTCGCAGGGGATCGGTGAAAAACTGTTTTTT.

This rearrangement joins TRBV7-9 to TRBJ2-5; 9 bases are shared with TRBD1. The CDR3 consists of 14 residues. J lost 7 bases, V lost 4 bases, and 7 bases had no gene match. The germline V gene encodes CDR1 SEHNR and CDR2 FQNEAQ (reference sequence). The CDR3 DNA reads as TGTGCCAGCAGCTGGACAGGGGTGGAGGGGACCCAGTACTTC. It translates to CASSWTGVEGTQYF.

The rearrangement uses TRBV28 and TRBJ1-5; D perhaps matches TRBD1 (5 bases). V lost 8 bases to trimming and J lost 2 bases, with 16 bases between them. Germline V gives CDR1 MDHEN, CDR2 SYDVKM. The CDR3 has 15 amino acids. CDR3 nucleotide sequence: TGTGCCAGCGGGGGGATTCAGAATGGCAATCAGCCCCAGCATTTT. Its protein is CASGGIQNGNQPQHF.

The rearrangement links TRBV7-2 to TRBJ2-7; TRBD2 matches at 11 bases. V shed 6 bases and J 6 bases; nucleotides not matched to a gene: 10. The CDR3 spans 15 residues. Germline V gene sequence: CDR1 SGHTA, CDR2 FQGNSA. CDR3 region: CASRSLAGGVLEQYF. The DNA of the CDR3 is TGTGCCAGCAGGTCCCTAGCGGGGGGCGTCCTCGAGCAGTACTTC.

The chain employs TRBV19 and TRBJ1-2; 7 nucleotides match TRBD1. Germline loops: CDR1 LNHDA, CDR2 SQIVND (reference sequence). The CDR3 runs 15 residues. The V segment lost 0 bases and the J segment 3 bases; nucleotides outside the gene matches: 4. The CDR3, as DNA: TGTGCCAGTAGTATAGAAACAGGGGTGTACTATGGCTACACCTTC. Protein: CASSIETGVYYGYTF. The full variable domain, rest sourced from reference TRBV19 and TRBJ1-2, is DGGITQSPKYLFRKEGQNVTLSCEQNLNHDAMYWYRQDPGQGLRLIYYSQIVNDFQKGDIAEGYSVSREKKESFPLTVTSAQKNPTAFYLCASSIETGVYYGYTFGSGTRLTVV.